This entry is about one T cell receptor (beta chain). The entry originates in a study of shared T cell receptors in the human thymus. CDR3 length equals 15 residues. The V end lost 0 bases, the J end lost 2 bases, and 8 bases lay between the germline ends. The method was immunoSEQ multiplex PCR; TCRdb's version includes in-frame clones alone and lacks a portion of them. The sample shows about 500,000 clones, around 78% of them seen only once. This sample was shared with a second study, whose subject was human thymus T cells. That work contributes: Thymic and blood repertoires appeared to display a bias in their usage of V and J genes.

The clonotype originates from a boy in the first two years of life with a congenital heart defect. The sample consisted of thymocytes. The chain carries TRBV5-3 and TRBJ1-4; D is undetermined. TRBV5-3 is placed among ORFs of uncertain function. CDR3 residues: CARSLGGHTNEKLFF. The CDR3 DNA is TGTGCCAGAAGCTTGGGAGGGCATACTAATGAAAAACTGTTTTTT.